The 21 T cell receptor beta chains reported below all come from one sample, sequenced in a study of blood T cell repertoires in COVID-19. Repertoires were generated with immunoSEQ multiplex PCR, while TCRdb's copy carries only in-frame clones and drops some. The sample includes approximately 60,000 clones, more than 70% seen only once; the top ten take 5.5% to 8.5%. The sequencing input was peripheral blood. The source is a man aged 55 to 70 with active or convalescent COVID-19.

This clone showed up just once. This chain uses TRBV19 with TRBJ2-6, with D tentatively TRBD1 (6 bases). The CDR3 spans 12 residues. V lost 4 bases, J lost 15 bases, and 13 bases lay in between. Per the germline V gene, CDR1 is LNHDA and CDR2 is SQIVND (reference sequence). CDR3: CASSKQGGTLTF. CDR3 in DNA: TGTGCCAGTAGTAAACAGGGCGGAACCCTGACTTTC. The full variable domain, in which reference TRBV19 and TRBJ2-6 provide the parts outside the CDR3, is DGGITQSPKYLFRKEGQNVTLSCEQNLNHDAMYWYRQDPGQGLRLIYYSQIVNDFQKGDIAEGYSVSREKKESFPLTVTSAQKNPTAFYLCASSKQGGTLTFGAGSRLTVL.

This clone occurred a few times. CDR3 in DNA: TGTGCCAGCAGCGCGACAGGGGCCCCCTATAATTCACCCCTCCACTTT. Translation gives CASSATGAPYNSPLHF. The chain uses TRBV9 and TRBJ1-6; TRBD1 matches 8 bases. This CDR3 comprises 16 residues. CDR1 is SGDLS, CDR2 YYNGEE, per germline. The V and J ends lost 3 bases and 2 bases, in that order; junction bases with no gene match: 4.

V usage is TRBV29-1 and J usage is TRBJ2-2, with D possibly TRBD2 on 6 matching bases. V was clipped by 3 bases and J by 7 bases, with 12 bases between them. The CDR3 has 13 amino acids. Germline V gene data show CDR1 as SQVTM and CDR2 as ANQGSEA. The CDR3 here is CSVDAGSGGELFF. The CDR3 nucleotides are TGCAGCGTTGACGCGGGATCTGGCGGGGAGCTGTTTTTT.

The chain couples TRBV11-2 to TRBJ2-6, with a weak D call TRBD2 (5 bases). The V gene's germline CDR1 is SGHAT and CDR2 FQNNGV. The CDR3 runs to 17 residues. V was cut by 2 bases and J by 0 bases, with 11 bases left in between. The CDR3 region has the DNA TGTGCCAGCAGCTTACGGGGTGCTAGCTCTGGGGCCAACGTCCTGACTTTC. Its protein product is CASSLRGASSGANVLTF.

The chain recombines TRBV30 with TRBJ2-2; 10 bases map to TRBD2. This CDR3 spans 13 amino acids. Germline V gives CDR1 GTSNPN, CDR2 SVGIG (reference sequence). Germline trimming cut 4 bases from V and 6 bases from J; bases unmatched to any gene: 2. DNA for the CDR3: TGTGCCTGGACTAGCGGGAGTTCCGGGGAGCTGTTTTTT. Residues: CAWTSGSSGELFF.

The chain employs TRBV28 and TRBJ1-2; D gene ambiguous. The CDR3 extends over 13 amino acids. Germline V lookup: CDR1 MDHEN, CDR2 SYDVKM. V was pared by 3 bases and J by 6 bases, with 11 bases between. DNA for the CDR3: TGTGCCAGCAGTTTTTCGGGGTGGAATGGCTACACCTTC. It is translated as CASSFSGWNGYTF.

In its sample, this clone was seen once. The V call is TRBV10-3, the J call TRBJ2-7; 9 nucleotides line up with TRBD1. Germline loops: CDR1 ENHRY, CDR2 SYGVKD. V trimming: 5 bases; J trimming: 6 bases; junction bases outside the gene matches: 8. The CDR3 is 14 residues long. For the CDR3, the DNA is TGTGCCATCAGTCCCGGACAGGGGCCCGGCGAGCAGTACTTC. Amino acids: CAISPGQGPGEQYF.

The chain uses TRBV4-2 and TRBJ1-1; 7 nucleotides align to TRBD1. The CDR3 is 12 residues long. J lost 12 bases, V lost 1 base, and 5 bases had no gene match. CDR1 and CDR2 from the germline V gene are LGHNA and YNFKEQ. DNA of the CDR3: TGTGCCAGCAGCCAAGTGGAGGGGGCGCCTTTCTTT. This translates into CASSQVEGAPFF.

This chain connects TRBV19 to TRBJ1-1; maybe TRBD1 (6 bases). Germline-derived CDR1 and CDR2 are LNHDA and SQIVND (reference sequence). Trimming removed 4 bases at V and 1 base at J, with 10 bases between. The CDR3 has 14 residues. The CDR3 nucleotides are TGTGCCAGTAGTACGCCGGGACAGAACACTGAAGCTTTCTTT. It translates to CASSTPGQNTEAFF.

In this sample, this clone turned up once. The rearrangement joins TRBV19 to TRBJ2-1; tentative D call: TRBD2 (6 bases). This CDR3 is 14 amino acids long. V lost 7 bases and J 0 bases, leaving 10 bases between the germline ends. Germline lookup yields CDR1 LNHDA and CDR2 SQIVND (reference sequence). DNA for the CDR3: TGTGCCAGTAAAGTGGGAGGCTCCTACAATGAGCAGTTCTTC. Its protein is CASKVGGSYNEQFF.

V usage is TRBV2 and J usage is TRBJ1-1, with 7 nucleotides matching TRBD1. V trimming: 8 bases; J trimming: 0 bases; junction bases outside the gene matches: 6. The CDR3 consists of 14 residues. Looked up from germline, CDR1 is SNHLY and CDR2 is FYNNEI. The CDR3 region is CASDMQGVNTEAFF. CDR3 nucleotides: TGTGCCAGCGATATGCAGGGGGTGAACACTGAAGCTTTCTTT.

There are a few counts of this clone. The rearrangement joins TRBV19 to TRBJ1-5; D not certain. In germline, CDR1 is LNHDA, CDR2 SQIVND (reference sequence). The CDR3 covers 15 residues. V lost 3 bases and J lost 2, with 11 bases in between. CDR3 DNA: TGTGCCAGTAGTATCGTCAGTCTAGGCAATCAGCCCCAGCATTTT. Translation: CASSIVSLGNQPQHF.

V and J are TRBV6-1 and TRBJ1-2; 7 bases map to TRBD1. CDR1 and CDR2 (germline): MNHNS, SASEGT. V gave up 2 bases and J gave up 6 bases; unmatched junction bases: 3. This CDR3 is built from 13 residues. The CDR3 loop reads CASSERGLNGYTF. The CDR3 DNA reads as TGTGCCAGCAGTGAAAGGGGGCTTAATGGCTACACCTTC.

The chain couples TRBV11-2 to TRBJ2-7, with 7 bases lining up with TRBD2. CDR3 length: 16 amino acids. CDR1 is SGHAT, CDR2 FQNNGV, per germline. V dropped 1 base and J dropped 2; count of bases not matched to a gene: 8. In nucleotides, the CDR3 is TGTGCCAGCAGCTTAGTTGGGAGGGGAAACCCCTACGAGCAGTACTTC. Translated, it gives CASSLVGRGNPYEQYF.

This chain joins TRBV11-2 and TRBJ2-7, with D uncertain. There are 14 residues in the CDR3. Per the germline V gene, CDR1 is SGHAT and CDR2 is FQNNGV. Trimming left V 4 bases short and J 3 bases short, with 13 bases between. CDR3 sequence reads: CASSSPRSSYEQYF. Here the CDR3 DNA reads TGTGCCAGCAGCTCACCTAGAAGCAGCTACGAGCAGTACTTC.

The rearrangement links TRBV3-1 (or the pseudogene TRBV3-2) to TRBJ1-2; no clear D gene. Trimming took off 0 bases at V and 8 bases at J, with 19 bases between the two ends. The CDR3 extends over 16 amino acids. From germline, CDR1 is LGHDT and CDR2 YNNKEL (reference sequence). The DNA of the CDR3 is TGTGCCAGCAGCCAAGATCTGGGTTTGGTTCGGGGAGGCTACACCTTC. The encoded protein is CASSQDLGLVRGGYTF.

Only a few counts were recorded for this clone. The CDR3 protein is CASSTPGQGLGGYTF. The DNA of the CDR3 is TGTGCCAGCAGTACCCCGGGACAGGGATTGGGTGGCTACACCTTC. The chain combines TRBV28 with TRBJ1-2, with 9 bases lining up with TRBD1. The CDR3 sequence is 15 residues long. Germline values: CDR1 MDHEN, CDR2 SYDVKM. Trimming took 5 bases from V and 7 from J; bases not matched to a gene: 11.

V is TRBV28 and J is TRBJ1-1; D might be TRBD1 (6 bases). The germline gives CDR1 MDHEN, CDR2 SYDVKM. The CDR3 consists of 14 residues. V lost 3 bases and J 1 base, leaving 9 bases between the germline ends. CDR3 DNA sequence: TGTGCCAGCAGTTTCAGACAGGAGAACACTGAAGCTTTCTTT. Amino acids: CASSFRQENTEAFF.

The chain couples TRBV7-2 to TRBJ1-6; D perhaps matches TRBD1 (5 bases). V lost 7 bases and J 8 bases, leaving 21 bases between the germline ends. Germline V gene data show CDR1 as SGHTA and CDR2 as FQGNSA. The length of the CDR3 is 16 residues. The CDR3 here is CASTFSPRGGYSPLHF. The CDR3 nucleotides are TGTGCCAGCACCTTCAGCCCTCGGGGGGGGTATTCACCCCTCCACTTT.

This chain links TRBV12-5 with TRBJ1-1; D gene ambiguous. Germline loops: CDR1 LGHNT, CDR2 FRNRAP. Deletions cut 4 bases from V and 4 bases from J, with 7 bases between. This CDR3 has 12 residues. This CDR3 is CASGSSRTEAFF. The CDR3 DNA reads as TGTGCTAGTGGTTCTAGTCGCACTGAAGCTTTCTTT. The entire variable domain, with the rest obtained from reference TRBV12-5 and TRBJ1-1, is as follows: DARVTQTPRHKVTEMGQEVTMRCQPILGHNTVFWYRQTMMQGLELLAYFRNRAPLDDSGMPKDRFSAEMPDATLATLKIQPSEPRDSAVYFCASGSSRTEAFFGQGTRLTVV.

The rearrangement links TRBV29-1 to TRBJ2-1, with 9 bases that match TRBD1. The J segment lost 0 bases and the V segment lost 7 bases, leaving 7 bases of the junction unmatched. The CDR3 extends over 15 amino acids. Germline V gene data show CDR1 as SQVTM and CDR2 as ANQGSEA. In nucleotides, the CDR3 is TGCAGCGCTCTGGGGACAGGGAGCTCCTACAATGAGCAGTTCTTC. It codes for CSALGTGSSYNEQFF.